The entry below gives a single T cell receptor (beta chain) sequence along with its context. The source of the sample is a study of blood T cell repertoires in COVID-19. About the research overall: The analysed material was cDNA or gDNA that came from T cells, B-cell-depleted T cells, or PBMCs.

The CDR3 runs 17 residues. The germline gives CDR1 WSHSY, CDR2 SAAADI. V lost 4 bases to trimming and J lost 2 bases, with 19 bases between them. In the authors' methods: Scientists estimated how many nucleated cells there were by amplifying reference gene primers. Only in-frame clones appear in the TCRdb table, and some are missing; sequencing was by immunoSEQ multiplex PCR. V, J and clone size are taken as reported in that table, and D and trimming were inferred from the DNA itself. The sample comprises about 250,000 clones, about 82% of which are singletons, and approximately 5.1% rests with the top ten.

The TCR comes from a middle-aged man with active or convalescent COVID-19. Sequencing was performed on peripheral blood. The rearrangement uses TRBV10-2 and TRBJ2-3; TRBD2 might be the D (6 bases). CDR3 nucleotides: TGCGCCAGCAGTGCCCTACCCCGGGGGTCGGCCACAGATACGCAGTATTTT. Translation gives CASSALPRGSATDTQYF.